This TCR beta chain was obtained from a study of blood T cells in healthy people across ages. Whole-study findings and limits: Unsorted PBMCs blocked a conclusive comparison of naive and antigen-experienced cells.

About this clonotype itself: What it recognizes is unknown.

The authors ran a second PCR of 7 to 11 cycles using a sample-barcoded 5' primer and a J-beta primer mix. TCRdb reanalysed the 5' RACE reads using MiXCR and keeps one entry per CDR3 protein. The sample holds 910,000 or so distinct CDR3 sequences; roughly half are singletons and the top ten take over 20%. Losses at the gene ends were 0 bases for V and 6 bases for J; bases not matched to a gene: 6. The CDR3 is 14 amino acids. Germline V gene sequence: CDR1 SQVTM, CDR2 ANQGSEA. The source is a woman in her fifties or sixties in good health. J is TRBJ1-2 and V is TRBV29-1; 8 nucleotides align to TRBD1. The specimen was blood. This chain's CDR3 is CSVEDWTGYHGYTF. The DNA of the CDR3 is TGCAGCGTTGAAGATTGGACAGGGTATCATGGCTACACCTTC.